Each of the 27 T cell receptor beta chains below was sequenced from the same sample in a study of cytomegalovirus exposure and HLA in healthy donors. Researchers ran the PCR with 60 Vbeta and 13 Jbeta primers. Repertoires were generated with immunoSEQ multiplex PCR, while TCRdb's copy carries only in-frame clones and drops some. The data show 150,000 to 180,000 clones, about 70% seen once. The sample comprised PBMCs. These receptors all stem from a young man in good health and CMV-seronegative.

This chain connects TRBV4-3 to TRBJ1-6; D is uncertain. The germline gives CDR1 LGHNA, CDR2 YSLEER. The length of the CDR3 is 15 residues. V was trimmed by 0 bases and J by 6 bases, leaving 9 bases between them. The CDR3 loop reads CASSQESGLNSPLHF. In DNA, the CDR3 is TGCGCCAGCAGCCAAGAGTCGGGTCTTAATTCACCCCTCCACTTT.

This clone was recorded only once. This chain connects TRBV7-2 to TRBJ2-1; TRBD1 matches at 8 bases. V gave up 5 bases and J gave up 4 bases; unmatched junction bases: 7. This CDR3 has 15 amino acids. Germline loops: CDR1 SGHTA, CDR2 FQGNSA. This CDR3 is CASSRGQGRYNEQFF. Here the CDR3 DNA reads TGTGCCAGCAGCCGTGGACAGGGACGATACAATGAGCAGTTCTTC.

This chain uses TRBV6-1 with TRBJ2-7, with 7 bases fitting TRBD2. The V gene's germline CDR1 is MNHNS and CDR2 SASEGT. The CDR3 is 17 amino acids. The V gene end was trimmed by 2 bases and the J gene end by 2 bases; junction bases not matched to a gene: 12. CDR3 residues: CASSESTWEGLPYEQYV. CDR3 in DNA: TGTGCCAGCAGTGAATCGACCTGGGAGGGGTTGCCCTACGAGCAGTACGTC.

This sequence joins TRBV6-5 and TRBJ2-7; TRBD1 agrees at 7 bases. The CDR3 runs to 14 residues. Trimming at V came to 6 bases and at J to 0 bases, leaving 5 bases not matched to a gene. Looked up from germline, CDR1 is MNHEY and CDR2 is SVGAGI. CDR3 coding DNA: TGTGCCAGCAGCCGCGACAGGGACTCCTACGAGCAGTACTTC. This encodes CASSRDRDSYEQYF.

The genes are TRBV5-1 and TRBJ2-2; D is perhaps TRBD2 (5 bases). The V gene lost 2 bases and the J gene lost 0 bases, with 8 bases spanning the gap. CDR1 SGHRS and CDR2 YFSETQ come from the germline V gene. This CDR3 comprises 15 residues. In DNA form, the CDR3 reads TGCGCCAGCAGCTTCGGGAACCCGAACACCGGGGAGCTGTTTTTT. The encoded protein is CASSFGNPNTGELFF.

The V gene is TRBV4-1, the J gene TRBJ2-5, with 8 positions matching TRBD1. The CDR3 is 15 amino acids. The germline gives CDR1 MGHRA, CDR2 YSYEKL. Trimming at V came to 0 bases and at J to 8 bases, leaving 8 bases not matched to a gene. This CDR3 reads CASSQDDRGRDTQYF. CDR3 DNA sequence: TGCGCCAGCAGCCAAGACGACAGGGGAAGAGATACCCAGTACTTC.

This clone was seen a few times. The V and J genes are TRBV11-3 and TRBJ2-2, with a weak D call TRBD1 (5 bases). Per germline, CDR1 SGHNT and CDR2 YENEEA. Trimming pared 5 bases from V and 1 base from J, leaving 11 bases between. The CDR3 is 15 amino acids. CDR3 DNA: TGTGCCAGCAGCCCCGACAGCGAGAACACCGGGGAGCTGTTTTTT. Protein sequence: CASSPDSENTGELFF. The full variable domain, in which reference TRBV11-3 and TRBJ2-2 provide the parts outside the CDR3, is EAGVVQSPRYKIIEKKQPVAFWCNPISGHNTLYWYLQNLGQGPELLIRYENEEAVDDSQLPKDRFSAERLKGVDSTLKIQPAELGDSAVYLCASSPDSENTGELFFGEGSRLTVL.

The V call is TRBV4-1, the J call TRBJ2-1, with TRBD2 matching 7 bases. Germline V gives CDR1 MGHRA, CDR2 YSYEKL. V lost 1 base and J lost 9; bases outside the gene matches: 9. CDR3 length equals 15 residues. The CDR3 sequence: CASSQVGSGGAEQFF. CDR3 in DNA: TGCGCCAGCAGCCAAGTGGGGTCGGGGGGAGCTGAGCAGTTCTTC.

The J gene is TRBJ1-5, the V gene TRBV6-1; 7 bases map to TRBD1. V dropped 3 bases and J dropped 5; count of bases not matched to a gene: 1. Per germline, CDR1 MNHNS and CDR2 SASEGT. This CDR3 is built from 13 residues. For the CDR3, the DNA is TGTGCCAGCAGTGAGACAGGGCATCAGCCCCAGCATTTT. It yields the protein CASSETGHQPQHF.

Of note for this clone: Sequence at one end of the junction differs from germline and may be a read error. This chain connects TRBV5-4 to TRBJ1-1; 9 bases are shared with TRBD1. The CDR3 extends over 17 amino acids. Looked up from germline, CDR1 is SGHNT and CDR2 is YYREEE (reference sequence). The DNA of the CDR3 is TGTGCCAACAGCTTTGAAATAGGACAGGGGTGGAACACTGAAGCTTTCTTT. It is translated as CANSFEIGQGWNTEAFF.

At least ten counts were recorded for this clone. The chain joins TRBV6-1 to TRBJ2-2; a possible D gene is TRBD1 (6 bases). Germline V gene data show CDR1 as MNHNS and CDR2 as SASEGT. The germline V and J ends were trimmed by 1 base and 4 bases, with 13 bases remaining between them. The CDR3 extends over 16 amino acids. Here the CDR3 DNA reads TGTGCCAGCAGTGAAGTTTGGGGGCAGGGCACCGGGGAGCTGTTTTTT. This codes for CASSEVWGQGTGELFF.

The rearrangement joins TRBV29-1 to TRBJ1-1; D gene ambiguous. Trimming cost V 6 bases and J 5 bases, with 10 bases left between them. Germline CDR1 SQVTM, CDR2 ANQGSEA. There are 11 residues in the CDR3. CDR3 loop: CSVLLGTEAFF. The CDR3 DNA follows: TGCAGCGTATTACTAGGGACTGAAGCTTTCTTT.

This clone has a handful of counts. The rearrangement uses TRBV2 and TRBJ1-5, with 8 positions matching TRBD1. This CDR3 region has 14 residues. With 6 bases clipped from V and 8 bases from J, the junction kept 9 bases outside the gene matches. Germline V gene sequence: CDR1 SNHLY, CDR2 FYNNEI. The CDR3 DNA sequence: TGTGCCAGCAGAACACAGGGGGTCTGGGAGCCCCAGCATTTT. Translation gives CASRTQGVWEPQHF.

The chain employs TRBV19 and TRBJ1-5, with D unclear. Germline V gene sequence: CDR1 LNHDA, CDR2 SQIVND (reference sequence). This CDR3 has 13 residues. V was clipped by 5 bases and J by 3 bases, with 8 bases between them. The CDR3, as DNA: TGTGCCAGTAGTTACAGCATCAATCAGCCCCAGCATTTT. Protein: CASSYSINQPQHF.

The rearrangement uses TRBV7-8 and TRBJ1-3, with D perhaps TRBD1 (5 bases). The germline V gene has CDR1 SGHVS and CDR2 FQNEAQ. Trimming removed 1 base from V and 4 bases from J, with 11 bases in between. CDR3 length: 15 amino acids. CDR3 amino acids: CASSLVYQGGNTIYF. Written as DNA, the CDR3 is TGTGCCAGCAGCTTAGTTTACCAGGGAGGAAACACCATATATTTT.

Concerning this clone: Other DNA sequences in this sample translate to the same CDR3. This chain joins TRBV2 and TRBJ2-7; 7 nucleotides match TRBD1. Looked up from germline, CDR1 is SNHLY and CDR2 is FYNNEI. After removal of 0 bases from V and 7 bases from J, the junction contained 9 bases not matched to a gene. There are 15 residues in the CDR3. The CDR3 coding sequence is TGTGCCAGCAGTGAAGCTAGCAGGGGGTATAGTGAGCAGTACTTC. This encodes CASSEASRGYSEQYF.

The V call is TRBV2, the J call TRBJ1-5; D call uncertain. The CDR3 sequence is 14 residues long. V was clipped by 4 bases and J by 1 base, with 8 bases between them. CDR1 and CDR2 (germline): SNHLY, FYNNEI. The CDR3 protein is CASSVRGSNQPQHF. The CDR3 DNA sequence: TGTGCCAGCAGTGTTCGAGGGAGCAATCAGCCCCAGCATTTT.

The chain joins TRBV7-9 to TRBJ2-7; tentative D call: TRBD2 (5 bases). The V gene's germline CDR1 is SEHNR and CDR2 FQNEAQ (reference sequence). The ends were cut back, 5 bases at V and 1 base at J, with 6 bases in the middle. This CDR3 spans 12 amino acids. The DNA for the CDR3 is TGTGCCAGCAGCCGGGGATCCTACGAGCAGTACTTC. Its translation: CASSRGSYEQYF. The complete variable domain, with remaining parts taken from reference TRBV7-9 and TRBJ2-7, reads DTGVSQNPRHKITKRGQNVTFRCDPISEHNRLYWYRQTLGQGPEFLTYFQNEAQLEKSRLLSDRFSAERPKGSFSTLEIQRTEQGDSAMYLCASSRGSYEQYFGPGTRLTVT.

The chain couples TRBV2 to TRBJ1-2, with D possibly TRBD1 on 6 matching bases. Germline CDR1 reads SNHLY; CDR2 reads FYNNEI. V was clipped by 8 bases and J by 14 bases, with 21 bases between them. This CDR3 region has 12 residues. DNA of the CDR3: TGTGCCAGCCAACAGGGTCCGCAGTTTATAACCTTC. Translating gives CASQQGPQFITF.

Points on this clone: One end of the junction does not line up with germline, which may come from a read error. The chain links TRBV7-9 to TRBJ2-7; a possible D gene is TRBD2 (5 bases). This CDR3 is built from 13 residues. The germline V gene has CDR1 SEHNR and CDR2 FQNEAQ (reference sequence). The CDR3 loop is CSSASPGLYEQYF. DNA for the CDR3: TGTTCCAGCGCCTCCCCCGGACTCTACGAGCAGTACTTC.

The chain employs TRBV7-2 and TRBJ1-3; D unclear. There are 14 residues in the CDR3. Germline values: CDR1 SGHTA, CDR2 FQGNSA. V was trimmed by 1 base and J by 2 bases, leaving 6 bases between them. CDR3 protein: CASSLVLAGNTIYF. The CDR3 nucleotides read TGTGCCAGCAGCTTAGTCTTAGCTGGAAACACCATATATTTT.

The genes are TRBV6-6 and TRBJ1-4, with 8 bases matching TRBD1. With V trimmed by 5 bases and J by 8 bases, 10 bases remained unmatched. Germline V gene sequence: CDR1 MNHNY, CDR2 SVGAGI (reference sequence). This CDR3 contains 15 residues. The CDR3 DNA sequence: TGTGCCAGCAGTCGCCTAGGACAGGGTGTAGAAAAACTGTTTTTT. Its protein product is CASSRLGQGVEKLFF.

The chain uses TRBV4-2 and TRBJ2-5; 8 nucleotides match TRBD1. The CDR3 length is 14 residues. V lost 6 bases and J lost 4; bases outside the gene matches: 7. CDR1 is LGHNA, CDR2 YNFKEQ, per germline. CDR3 protein: CASSIDRGRETQYF. For the CDR3, the DNA is TGTGCCAGCAGTATCGACAGGGGTCGAGAGACCCAGTACTTC.

The V gene is TRBV5-1, the J gene TRBJ2-7; 8 nucleotides match TRBD1. V lost 0 bases to trimming and J lost 4 bases; unmatched junction nucleotides: 9. This CDR3 comprises 16 residues. The V gene's germline CDR1 is SGHRS and CDR2 YFSETQ. This CDR3 reads CASSLDPAGGRYEQYF. CDR3 nucleotides: TGCGCCAGCAGCTTGGATCCCGCAGGGGGCCGGTACGAGCAGTACTTC.

The CDR3 loop reads CASSFPTGELFF. The CDR3 bases are TGTGCCAGCAGTTTCCCAACCGGGGAGCTGTTTTTT. The rearrangement links TRBV28 to TRBJ2-2, with unresolved D. Trimming stripped 3 bases from V and 5 bases from J, with 4 bases between. The CDR3 extends over 12 amino acids. The V gene's germline CDR1 is MDHEN and CDR2 SYDVKM.

This clone has just a few counts. The chain has TRBV10-2 and TRBJ2-7; D may be TRBD1 (6 bases). The CDR3 covers 14 residues. V shed 6 bases and J shed 0 bases, with 12 bases lying between them. Looked up from germline, CDR1 is WSHSY and CDR2 is SAAADI. CDR3 sequence reads: CASSQGLSSYEQYV. The CDR3 nucleotides are TGCGCCAGCAGCCAGGGGTTGAGCTCCTACGAGCAGTACGTC.

This chain connects TRBV5-1 to TRBJ2-2; D perhaps matches TRBD2 (5 bases). V dropped 4 bases and J dropped 7 bases, with 17 bases sitting between them. The CDR3 contains 15 residues. Germline V gene sequence: CDR1 SGHRS, CDR2 YFSETQ. CDR3 sequence: CASSPDQPRGGELFF. CDR3 nucleotide sequence: TGCGCCAGCAGCCCTGACCAACCCCGGGGCGGGGAGCTGTTTTTT.